These T cell receptor beta chains were read from a single sample in a study of T cells in tuberculosis. TCRdb keeps only in-frame clones here, not all; method: immunoSEQ multiplex PCR. The sample lists 31,000 or so clones; more than 75% were seen once. The starting material was PBMCs, obtained at tuberculosis diagnosis. These receptors were taken from an adult with tuberculosis. The CDR3 runs from the conserved cysteine through the conserved F or W. A D gene is named only where the DNA matches it firmly. Rows give clone size only sometimes, using once, few, many, or a class for an expanded clone.

j_call d_call clone_size v_call cdr3_nt cdr3_aa
TRBJ1-2 . . TRBV7-3 TGTGCCAGCAGCCCCTTTGGCGGGGATGGCTACACCTTC CASSPFGGDGYTF
TRBJ2-7 . . TRBV19 TGTGCCAGTAGTGCATTACAGGGCTACGAGCAGTACTTC CASSALQGYEQYF
TRBJ1-1 . once TRBV12-2 TGTGCAAGTCGCTTAGACGGACTCGGGGGTGGGAAGGAGGAAGCTTTCTTT CASRLDGLGGGKEEAFF
TRBJ1-1 . . TRBV28 TGTGCCAGCAGTTTAGGACAGATCTCGGGGGCTTTCTTT CASSLGQISGAFF
TRBJ2-7 TRBD2 . TRBV7-8 TGTGCCAGCAGCCTCACTAGCGGGAGTAAATACGAGCAGTACTTC CASSLTSGSKYEQYF
TRBJ2-1 TRBD2 few TRBV9 TGTGCCAGCAGCGCCCCAGCGGGATCGATCGTTGGTGAGCAGTTCTTC CASSAPAGSIVGEQFF
TRBJ2-2 . . TRBV14 TGTGCCAGCAGCCAATTTTACCGGGCCGGGGAGCTGTTTTTT CASSQFYRAGELFF
TRBJ1-4 . . TRBV30 TGTGCCTGGAGTGTACGGGGAAAACTGTTTTTT CAWSVRGKLFF
TRBJ2-1 TRBD2 . TRBV6-1 TGTGCCAGCAGTGAAAGGACTAGCGGGAGCAACAATGAGCAGTTCTTC CASSERTSGSNNEQFF
TRBJ2-1 . . TRBV7-8 TGTGCCAGCAGCCCCCGGGTCATTGCATACAATGAGCAGTTCTTC CASSPRVIAYNEQFF
TRBJ2-3 TRBD2 . TRBV7-2 TGTGCCAGCAGCCGGACTAGCGGGGGGACAAACACAGATACGCAGTATTTT CASSRTSGGTNTDTQYF
TRBJ2-3 . . TRBV13 TGTGCCAGCAGCTCCCCACGGATAGGGGAAGATACGCAGTATTTT CASSSPRIGEDTQYF
TRBJ2-1 . once TRBV4-1 TGCGCCAGCAGCCCAACAGGGGCGGGGGGTATATACAATGAGCAGTTCTTC CASSPTGAGGIYNEQFF
TRBJ1-2 TRBD1 . TRBV4-1 TGCGCCAGCAGCCAAGGCTACAGGGGTACGGGTGGCTACACCTTC CASSQGYRGTGGYTF
TRBJ1-1 TRBD1 . TRBV5-1 TGCGCCAGCAGCTTGACAGGGGGAATAAACACTGAAGCTTTCTTT CASSLTGGINTEAFF
TRBJ1-1 . . TRBV28 TGTGCCAGCAGTGACAGGAAGAACACTGAAGCTTTCTTT CASSDRKNTEAFF
TRBJ2-7 . . TRBV18 TGTGCCAGCTCACCACGAAATCATCAGGGGACCTACGAGCAGTACTTC CASSPRNHQGTYEQYF
TRBJ1-2 TRBD1 few TRBV5-1 TGCGCCAGCAGCTTGGACCGGGACAGCGATGGCTACACCTTC CASSLDRDSDGYTF
TRBJ2-5 . once TRBV6-1 TGTGCCAGCAGAGGCGGAGAGACCCAGTACTTC CASRGGETQYF
TRBJ2-7 TRBD1 . TRBV10-3 TGTGCCATCAGAGCGGACAGGGGGCAACGGGAGCAGTACTTC CAIRADRGQREQYF
TRBJ2-7 . . TRBV6-5 TGTGCCAGCAGGGTAGCGGAGGGGTCCTACGAGCAGTACTTC CASRVAEGSYEQYF
TRBJ1-3 TRBD1 once TRBV19 TGTGCCAGTAGTAGAGGGACAGGTTACTCTGGAAACACCATATATTTT CASSRGTGYSGNTIYF
TRBJ2-7 TRBD2 . TRBV6-5 TGTGCCAGCAGTTCTAGCGGGGGGGCCATATACGAGCAGTACTTC CASSSSGGAIYEQYF
TRBJ2-5 TRBD1 . TRBV4-1 TGCGCCAGCAGCCCTCCTCGGACAGGGAAAGAGACCCAGTACTTC CASSPPRTGKETQYF
TRBJ1-4 TRBD1 . TRBV18 TGTGCCAGCTCACCACCGACAGGGAATGAAAAACTGTTTTTT CASSPPTGNEKLFF
TRBJ2-7 TRBD1 once TRBV4-1 TGCGCCAGCAGCCACCGGGACAGCAGCTCCTACGAGCAGTACTTC CASSHRDSSSYEQYF
TRBJ2-1 TRBD2 . TRBV9 TGTGCCAGCAGCGTAGTGGGACTAGCGGGAGGGACCTACAATGAGCAGTTCTTC CASSVVGLAGGTYNEQFF
TRBJ2-1 . . TRBV6-6 TGTGCCAGCAGGCCCGACAGCTACAATGAGCAGTTCTTC CASRPDSYNEQFF
TRBJ2-1 . . TRBV5-1 TGCGCCAGCAGCTTGGGGGTGAGGGATGAGCAGTTCTTC CASSLGVRDEQFF
TRBJ2-5 . . TRBV2 TGTGCCAGCAGTCTACAGAGTTACCAAGAGACCCAGTACTTC CASSLQSYQETQYF
TRBJ2-3 . . TRBV7-6 TGTGCCAGCAGCTTGGGTAGCGACCTCACAGATACGCAGTATTTT CASSLGSDLTDTQYF
TRBJ1-6 TRBD1 . TRBV30 TGTGCCTGGACAAGGGGGACAGCTAATTCACCCCTCCACTTT CAWTRGTANSPLHF
TRBJ2-5 . . TRBV7-2 TGTGCCAGCAGCTTAGTCCGCCAAGAGACCCAGTACTTC CASSLVRQETQYF